Listed here are 27 T cell receptor beta chains from one sample, sequenced in a study of Tregs in tolerant kidney transplant recipients. Sequencing used immunoSEQ multiplex PCR; TCRdb keeps in-frame clones, though not all of them. The sample holds around 78,000 clones, 85% to 95% seen once. The material was Tregs from blood, obtained before the transplant. Every receptor here comes from a human donor who received a combined kidney and bone marrow transplant.

The chain carries TRBV7-6 and TRBJ2-5; D might be TRBD2 (6 bases). Trimming left V 2 bases short and J 1 base short, with 17 bases between. The CDR3 totals 17 residues. Germline V gene sequence: CDR1 SGHVS, CDR2 FNYEAQ. The CDR3 DNA reads TGTGCCAGCAGCTTACGGTTTAGCGGCGCTACCCAAGAGACCCAGTACTTC. This gives the protein CASSLRFSGATQETQYF.

V gene TRBV9 combines with J gene TRBJ2-5, with TRBD1 matching 8 bases. The CDR3 runs 14 residues. CDR1 is SGDLS, CDR2 YYNGEE, per germline. V lost 3 bases, J lost 2 bases, and 3 bases stayed unmatched. This CDR3 is CASSARTGQETQYF. The DNA of the CDR3 is TGTGCCAGCAGCGCACGGACAGGGCAAGAGACCCAGTACTTC.

A word on this clone: Germline is not matched at one junction end, which may reflect a read error. The chain recombines TRBV6-7 with TRBJ1-1; the D gene is possibly TRBD1 (6 bases). TRBV6-7 is flagged as an ORF with uncertain function. CDR3 length: 15 amino acids. The CDR3 coding sequence is TGTGCCGGCAGTTCCCCCGGACAGTCGAACACTGAAGCTTTCTTT. This codes for CAGSSPGQSNTEAFF.

The V and J genes are TRBV4-3 and TRBJ2-2, with TRBD2 matching 12 bases. The CDR3 length is 19 residues. Trimming at V came to 2 bases and at J to 4 bases, leaving 11 bases not matched to a gene. Per germline, CDR1 LGHNA and CDR2 YSLEER. CDR3 bases: TGCGCCAGCAGCCAAATCCCCTTCGGACTAGCGGGAACCACCGGGGAGCTGTTTTTT. It encodes CASSQIPFGLAGTTGELFF.

This clone has a single count. This chain connects TRBV7-9 to TRBJ1-1; 9 bases match TRBD1. The CDR3 consists of 14 residues. Germline V gene sequence: CDR1 SEHNR, CDR2 FQNEAQ (reference sequence). The V segment lost 7 bases and the J segment 3 bases; nucleotides outside the gene matches: 6. Here the CDR3 DNA reads TGTGCCAGCAACCGACAGGGGGTTGACACTGAAGCTTTCTTT. It is translated as CASNRQGVDTEAFF.

This clone showed up just once. This chain links TRBV2 with TRBJ2-3; no clear D. The germline V gene has CDR1 SNHLY and CDR2 FYNNEI. Trimming stripped 5 bases from V and 7 bases from J, with 16 bases between. The CDR3 is 14 residues long. The CDR3 sequence is CASSPDAVLNTQYF. CDR3 in DNA: TGTGCCAGCAGTCCCGATGCGGTCCTCAATACGCAGTATTTT.

The chain has TRBV15 and TRBJ2-7, with D possibly being TRBD1 (6 bases). The CDR3 length is 14 residues. Germline loops: CDR1 LNHNV, CDR2 YYDKDF (reference sequence). V was clipped by 3 bases and J by 2 bases, with 11 bases between them. The CDR3 DNA follows: TGTGCCACCAGCAGTAGACAGGCGCCCTACGAGCAGTACTTC. Its translation: CATSSRQAPYEQYF.

V usage is TRBV5-6 and J usage is TRBJ2-7, with 13 bases matching TRBD2. V was clipped by 4 bases and J by 4 bases; unmatched bases: 2. The CDR3 is 14 amino acids. Germline-derived CDR1 and CDR2 are SGHDT and YYEEEE. The DNA for the CDR3 is TGTGCCAGCAGCAGGACTAGCGGGAGTTACGAGCAGTACTTC. Translation gives CASSRTSGSYEQYF.

The chain links TRBV9 to TRBJ1-2; D call uncertain. Between the trimmed V and J ends, which lost 4 bases and 5 bases, there was a span of 12 bases. Germline values: CDR1 SGDLS, CDR2 YYNGEE. This CDR3 contains 13 residues. DNA of the CDR3: TGTGCCAGCAGCCAGGACGAAACTTATGGCTACACCTTC. Amino acids: CASSQDETYGYTF.

CDR3 DNA: TGTGCCAGCAGTTTCCGGGGCTCCTACGAGCAGTACTTC. This codes for CASSFRGSYEQYF. The V and J genes are TRBV28 and TRBJ2-5, with D tentatively TRBD2 (5 bases). The J call is doubtful: the DNA matches TRBJ2-7 better. The CDR3 has 13 amino acids. Germline V gene lookup returns CDR1 MDHEN and CDR2 SYDVKM.

V gene TRBV19 combines with J gene TRBJ1-4; no clear D gene. Trimming took off 3 bases at V and 4 bases at J, with 12 bases between the two ends. The CDR3 has 15 amino acids. CDR1 LNHDA and CDR2 SQIVND come from the germline V gene (reference sequence). CDR3 sequence reads: CASSIRPAHNEKLFF. DNA of the CDR3: TGTGCCAGTAGTATCCGGCCGGCCCATAATGAAAAACTGTTTTTT.

The rearrangement links TRBV19 to TRBJ1-4; D is unresolved. The CDR3 extends over 13 amino acids. The germline V gene encodes CDR1 LNHDA and CDR2 SQIVND (reference sequence). The V end was cut by 3 bases, the J end by 10 bases, with 12 bases between. CDR3 sequence reads: CASSMGGNGKLFF. In DNA form, the CDR3 reads TGTGCCAGTAGTATGGGTGGAAACGGAAAACTGTTTTTT. Together with reference TRBV19 and TRBJ1-4, the CDR3 gives the full variable domain: DGGITQSPKYLFRKEGQNVTLSCEQNLNHDAMYWYRQDPGQGLRLIYYSQIVNDFQKGDIAEGYSVSREKKESFPLTVTSAQKNPTAFYLCASSMGGNGKLFFGSGTQLSVL.

The chain is built from TRBV6-6 and TRBJ1-1; D uncertain. The V gene's germline CDR1 is MNHNY and CDR2 SVGAGI (reference sequence). Trimming left V 1 base short and J 0 bases short, with 6 bases between. CDR3 length equals 14 residues. The CDR3 region has the DNA TGTGCCAGCAGTTACTTTAGAGTGAACACTGAAGCTTTCTTT. It yields the protein CASSYFRVNTEAFF.

The chain is built from TRBV7-8 and TRBJ2-1; the D is unclear. Germline V gene sequence: CDR1 SGHVS, CDR2 FQNEAQ. The CDR3 runs 12 residues. The ends were cut back, 6 bases at V and 9 bases at J, with 12 bases in the middle. The CDR3 nucleotides read TGTGCCAGCAGTACGACCCGGATTGAGCAGTTCTTC. This encodes CASSTTRIEQFF.

The chain joins TRBV27 to TRBJ2-2; 7 positions agree with TRBD1. Germline V gene data show CDR1 as MNHEY and CDR2 as SMNVEV (reference sequence). The CDR3 is 17 residues long. Trimming cost V 1 base and J 3 bases; bases outside gene matches: 8. Here the CDR3 DNA reads TGTGCCAGCAGTTTATTCCCAGGGACAGAATACACCGGGGAGCTGTTTTTT. Translation gives CASSLFPGTEYTGELFF.

The chain joins TRBV18 to TRBJ2-3; D is unresolved. The germline gives CDR1 KGHSH, CDR2 LQKENI. The CDR3 spans 13 residues. The V end was cut by 3 bases, the J end by 4 bases, with 8 bases between. In nucleotides, the CDR3 is TGTGCCAGCTCACCTCGGGCCGCAGATACGCAGTATTTT. This encodes CASSPRAADTQYF.

The J gene is TRBJ2-2, the V gene TRBV19; D ambiguous. Germline CDR1 and CDR2: LNHDA and SQIVND (reference sequence). Trimming removed 3 bases at V and 1 base at J, with 6 bases between. CDR3 length equals 14 residues. The CDR3 nucleotides are TGTGCCAGTAGTATTATGGGGAACACCGGGGAGCTGTTTTTT. Its protein is CASSIMGNTGELFF.

The chain carries TRBV5-1 and TRBJ2-4, with a possible D match to TRBD2 (6 bases). The CDR3 covers 15 residues. Per the germline V gene, CDR1 is SGHRS and CDR2 is YFSETQ. V gave up 0 bases and J gave up 3 bases, with 10 bases separating them. The CDR3 spells CASSLDGGGKNIQYF. The DNA for the CDR3 is TGCGCCAGCAGCTTGGACGGGGGAGGCAAAAACATTCAGTACTTC.

The chain links TRBV7-9 to TRBJ2-7, with D maybe TRBD2 (6 bases). The CDR3 is 12 residues long. The V and J ends lost 2 bases and 7 bases respectively, with 9 bases between them. Germline V gene sequence: CDR1 SEHNR, CDR2 FQNEAQ (reference sequence). CDR3 sequence: CASSLTSLEQYF. In nucleotides, the CDR3 is TGTGCCAGCAGCTTAACTAGCTTAGAGCAGTACTTC.

This clone was counted between two and nine times. The chain carries TRBV28 and TRBJ2-5; D remains ambiguous. CDR1 is MDHEN and CDR2 is SYDVKM in the germline V gene. The V and J ends lost 6 bases and 1 base respectively, with 9 bases between them. The CDR3 loop spans 13 amino acids. The CDR3 coding sequence is TGTGCCAGCAGCTCCCCGACCCAAGAGACCCAGTACTTC. It encodes CASSSPTQETQYF.

The V call is TRBV19, the J call TRBJ1-5; D possibly corresponds to TRBD1 (5 bases). CDR1 is LNHDA, CDR2 SQIVND, per germline (reference sequence). V lost 3 bases to trimming and J lost 1 base, with 10 bases between them. There are 15 residues in the CDR3. The CDR3 DNA follows: TGTGCCAGTAGTATTCAGGGTGCCAGCAATCAGCCCCAGCATTTT. Amino acid sequence: CASSIQGASNQPQHF.

V usage is TRBV10-1 and J usage is TRBJ1-4; 10 positions agree with TRBD1. CDR1 is WNHNN and CDR2 is SYGVQD in the germline V gene (reference sequence). V lost 1 base and J lost 8; bases outside the gene matches: 7. The length of the CDR3 is 16 residues. CDR3 in DNA: TGCGCCAGCAGTGAGTTCACCGGGACAGGGGACGAAAAACTGTTTTTT. It yields the protein CASSEFTGTGDEKLFF.

The rearrangement uses TRBV27 and TRBJ2-7, with 9 bases that match TRBD1. The CDR3 is 13 residues long. Trimming took 6 bases from V and 2 from J; bases not matched to a gene: 2. Germline lookup yields CDR1 MNHEY and CDR2 SMNVEV (reference sequence). The CDR3 here is CASRRTGAYEQYF. DNA for the CDR3: TGTGCCAGCAGAAGGACAGGGGCCTACGAGCAGTACTTC.

J is TRBJ2-3 and V is TRBV7-9, with D maybe TRBD1 (5 bases). The CDR3 covers 17 residues. Germline V gives CDR1 SEHNR, CDR2 FQNEAQ (reference sequence). The V end lost 5 bases, the J end lost 8 bases, and 26 bases lay between the germline ends. The CDR3 nucleotides are TGTGCCAGCAGCCCAAACGCTTCCGAGACAGCCCCAGTTACGCAGTATTTT. Its protein is CASSPNASETAPVTQYF.

This sequence joins TRBV25-1 and TRBJ2-2; D gene unclear. With 3 bases removed from V and 4 bases from J, the gap between germline ends came to 9 bases. Germline lookup yields CDR1 MGHDK and CDR2 SYGVNS. There are 14 residues in the CDR3. CDR3 amino acids: CASSEAGGTGELFF. The CDR3 coding sequence is TGTGCCAGCAGTGAGGCAGGCGGCACCGGGGAGCTGTTTTTT.

CDR3 loop: CASSLAGNGYTF. CDR3 DNA sequence: TGTGCCAGCAGCTTGGCTGGGAATGGCTACACCTTC. The chain carries TRBV5-5 and TRBJ1-2; D is unclear. The CDR3 runs to 12 residues. Germline V gives CDR1 SGHKS, CDR2 YYEKEE (reference sequence). The V end lost 0 bases, the J end lost 6 bases, and 6 bases lay between the germline ends.

The rearrangement joins TRBV7-3 to TRBJ2-3; D is uncertain. CDR3 length: 13 residues. Looked up from germline, CDR1 is SGHTA and CDR2 is FQGTGA. Trimming took 1 base from V and 4 from J, leaving 6 bases between them. CDR3 nucleotide sequence: TGTGCCAGCAGCTTAAACATAGCAGATACGCAGTATTTT. The encoded protein is CASSLNIADTQYF. Looking up the rest from reference TRBV7-3 and TRBJ2-3 gives the full variable domain: GAGVSQTPSNKVTEKGKYVELRCDPISGHTALYWYRQSLGQGPEFLIYFQGTGAADDSGLPNDRFFAVRPEGSVSTLKIQRTERGDSAVYLCASSLNIADTQYFGPGTRLTVL.